The subject of this entry is one T cell receptor beta chain. No per-base quality is available; no much larger clone lies one base away. The data derive from a study of blood T cell repertoires in acute mononucleosis (dated by TCRdb to the early 2020s). For the study in its entirety: Acute-phase samples, which represented the primary response, were collected within 2 weeks of symptom onset. A mean blood EBV load of around 4 log10 genome copies per million B cells was observed during acute infection, and a mean blood EBV load of 2.5 to 3 was observed at convalescence. During acute infection, mean YVL-BR-specific and GLC-BM-specific cells made up about 2.1% and 0.99% of blood CD8 T cells.

Total RNA from at least 9,000 sorted tetramer+ CD8 T cells was reverse transcribed into cDNA for TCR profiling. CDR3 regions were PCR-amplified with primers annealing to V and J regions, and unique molecular identifiers were added to track templates. TCRalpha and TCRbeta chains were profiled using the immunoSEQ platform, including its sequencing and error-correction standards. Per the authors' processing: Clonal copy numbers were corrected for sequencing and PCR errors, and CDR3s were defined per IMGT conventions. Analysis was limited to productive rearrangements and used immunoSEQ Analyzer versions 2.0 and 3.0, and gene-pairing frequencies were further processed in Microsoft Excel. Circos plots were used to display V-J pairings, and MEME together with a custom motifSearch program was used to find CDR3 motifs. The OLGA algorithm was used to calculate the probability of generation of TCR sequences. Clonotypes found at both visits were termed persistent, clonotypes found only in the acute phase were termed nonpersistent, and clonotypes found only at convalescence were termed de novo. Any amino acid clonotype used by more than one donor was defined as a public TCR. In its TCRdb copy, this immuneACCESS table keeps in-frame sequences only and misses some clones. Where compared with another copy, unresolved V genes explain less than half of these, and the others have no known cause. V, J and clone size derive from that table, while D and trimming were established from the DNA sequence. Present in this sample are thousands of clones, roughly 30% of which were seen just once. 44% of the sample is held by the ten biggest clonotypes.

The paper's findings and limits, for the study overall: Only three donors were included in the cohort, so group averages were based on very few individuals. For BRLF1 (YVL-BR), a dominant role in TCR repertoire selection was played by TCRalpha CDR3 motifs, whereas only a minimal role was played by TCRbeta. Because only a fraction of each donor's blood was analyzed, sampling error might partly account for the low clonotype overlap between the acute and convalescent samples. Just 8% to 9.5% of the unique acute clonotypes remained in convalescence, but these persisting clonotypes accounted for most of the response, and new, diverse de novo clonotypes seemingly replaced the other acute clonotypes.

This specimen's time point label, interpreted: acute infectious mononucleosis, at clinical presentation within 2 weeks of symptom onset (visit 1). Over primary infection, the study followed CD8 T cell responses to two immunodominant EBV epitopes: BRLF1 109 (YVL-BR) and BMLF1 280 (GLC-BM). Primary EBV infection was indicated by a positive serum heterophile antibody test and EBV viral capsid antigen-specific IgM. Total CD8 T cells were first enriched from PBMCs by magnetic positive selection (MACS). A FACSAria III was used to sort live CD3+ CD8+ tetramer+ cells to a purity above 95%. Cells were sorted with a PE-conjugated tetramer loaded with the BRLF1 109-117 peptide. At both acute infection and convalescence, EBV epitope-specific CD8 T cells were tetramer-sorted, and the TCR repertoires of those cells were deep-sequenced directly ex vivo. The donors were a few individuals between about 18 and 29 years old who had clinical acute infectious mononucleosis along with laboratory evidence of primary EBV infection. Heparinized peripheral blood was collected when donors presented clinically with mononucleosis symptoms and again about 6 months afterward. PBMCs were isolated by Ficoll-Paque density gradient centrifugation.

The starting material was EBV YVL epitope tetramer+ CD8+ T cells sorted from PBMCs, obtained during acute infectious mononucleosis. The meaning of the sample's cell subset or site label: CD8 T cells binding a tetramer with EBV BRLF1 109-117 peptide (YVL-BR). The clonotype originates from a woman between 18 and 30 years old with infectious mononucleosis caused by EBV.

CDR3 sequence: CSVGGAYSYNEQFF. The sequenced DNA is TGCAGCGTAGGAGGGGCATACTCCTACAATGAGCAGTTCTTC. The sequence joins TRBV29-1 to TRBJ2-1; the D region possibly corresponds to TRBD2 (6 bases align). V is reduced by 6 bases and J by 0 bases, leaving a spacing of 12 bases between them. Looking up the germline V gene yields CDR1 SQVTM and CDR2 ANQGSEA. There are 14 amino acids in the CDR3, from cysteine to phenylalanine inclusive. The read is trimmed to its CDR3 DNA, 42 bases read in frame from base 1.